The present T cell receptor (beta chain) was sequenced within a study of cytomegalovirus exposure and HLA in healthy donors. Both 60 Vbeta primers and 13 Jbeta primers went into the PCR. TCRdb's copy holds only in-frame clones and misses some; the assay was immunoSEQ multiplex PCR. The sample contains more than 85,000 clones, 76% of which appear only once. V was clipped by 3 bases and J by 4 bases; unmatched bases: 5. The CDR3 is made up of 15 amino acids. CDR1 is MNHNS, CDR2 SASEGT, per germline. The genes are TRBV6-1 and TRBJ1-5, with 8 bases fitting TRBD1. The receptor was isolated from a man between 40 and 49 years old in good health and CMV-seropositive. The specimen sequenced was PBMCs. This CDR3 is CASSDTGQVNQPQHF. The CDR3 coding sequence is TGTGCCAGCAGTGATACGGGACAGGTGAATCAGCCCCAGCATTTT.